This TCR beta chain was sequenced during a study of OX40 agonist ivuxolimab in advanced cancers. TCRdb's copy holds only in-frame clones and misses some; the assay was immunoSEQ multiplex PCR. There are approximately 69,000 clones in the sample; 88% occur only once, and 2.5% to 3.5% lies in the top ten. From germline, CDR1 is SEHNR and CDR2 FQNEAQ (reference sequence). This CDR3 has 15 amino acids. Trimming removed 2 bases at V and 0 bases at J, with 5 bases between. The source material was CD4+ or CD8+ T cells sorted from blood, sampled in a trial of the OX40 agonist ivuxolimab. J is TRBJ2-6 and V is TRBV7-9; D gene uncertain. The receptor was isolated from an adult with an advanced solid tumor such as melanoma, head and neck, liver or kidney cancer. This CDR3 reads CASSLSDSGANVLTF. CDR3 DNA: TGTGCCAGCAGCTTATCGGACTCTGGGGCCAACGTCCTGACTTTC.